This paragraph covers one TCR beta chain sequence. The target antigen is unknown. The CDR3 runs to 17 residues. The germline V gene encodes CDR1 SGHVS and CDR2 FQNEAQ. After removal of 0 bases from V and 3 bases from J, the junction contained 8 bases not matched to a gene. Data came from immunoSEQ multiplex PCR; TCRdb stores just in-frame clones and leaves some out. In the table there are about 99,000 clones, about 96% of which are singletons. The record originates from a study of OX40 agonist ivuxolimab in advanced cancers. Across the study: An agonistic anti-OX40 (CD134) antibody, ivuxolimab, was used to treat the patients. Having had anti-PD-1, anti-PD-L1 or anti-CTLA-4 therapy before was allowed, and roughly 40% had some. Cohort: more than 75% men, mean age roughly 60, aged roughly 23 to 79.

Study-wide points: At 0.1 to 3.0 mg/kg and by week 6, CD4+ and CD8+ T cells in the blood had expanded clonally.

The chain links TRBV7-8 to TRBJ2-3; 8 bases map to TRBD2. This receptor was taken from an adult with an advanced solid tumor such as melanoma, head and neck, liver or kidney cancer. The specimen was CD4+ or CD8+ T cells sorted from blood, collected in a trial of the OX40 agonist ivuxolimab. The CDR3 region has the DNA TGTGCCAGCAGCTTAGCACTCGGGAGGGGAAGAACAGATACGCAGTATTTT. This gives the protein CASSLALGRGRTDTQYF.